The source of this TCR beta chain is a study of T-cell memory formation after mild COVID-19. This clonotype was seen more than once but under ten times. The V gene lost 4 bases and the J gene lost 2 bases, with 12 bases spanning the gap. Germline CDR1 reads MGHRA; CDR2 reads YSYEKL. The CDR3 extends over 14 amino acids. UMIs and sample barcodes were carried by the TCR alpha and TCR beta cDNA libraries that 5'RACE produced using constant-segment primers. TCRdb itself ran the 5' RACE reads through MiXCR, one entry per CDR3 protein. The data show 15,000 to 20,000 distinct CDR3 sequences, approximately 23% seen once.

The TCR was taken from a young man who had mild COVID-19 (a few samples of this study predate the infection). Cell type and time point are not known. The chain joins TRBV4-1 to TRBJ2-7; a weak D match, TRBD1 (5 bases). Sequencing was carried out using PBMCs or a T cell subset sorted from them (not recorded which). The CDR3 loop reads CASSPNQGAYEQYF. The CDR3, as DNA: TGCGCCAGCAGCCCAAACCAGGGCGCCTACGAGCAGTACTTC.